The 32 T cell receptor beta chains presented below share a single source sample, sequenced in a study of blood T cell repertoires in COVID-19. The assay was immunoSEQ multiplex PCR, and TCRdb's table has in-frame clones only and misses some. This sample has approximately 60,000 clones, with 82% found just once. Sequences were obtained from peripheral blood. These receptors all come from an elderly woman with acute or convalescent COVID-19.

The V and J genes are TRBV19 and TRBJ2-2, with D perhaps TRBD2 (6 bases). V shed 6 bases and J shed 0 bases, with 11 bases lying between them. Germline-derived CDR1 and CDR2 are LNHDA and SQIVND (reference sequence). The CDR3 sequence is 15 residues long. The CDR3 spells CASSRLATNTGELFF. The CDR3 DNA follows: TGTGCCAGTAGCCGTCTAGCGACGAACACCGGGGAGCTGTTTTTT. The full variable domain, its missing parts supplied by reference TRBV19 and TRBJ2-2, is DGGITQSPKYLFRKEGQNVTLSCEQNLNHDAMYWYRQDPGQGLRLIYYSQIVNDFQKGDIAEGYSVSREKKESFPLTVTSAQKNPTAFYLCASSRLATNTGELFFGEGSRLTVL.

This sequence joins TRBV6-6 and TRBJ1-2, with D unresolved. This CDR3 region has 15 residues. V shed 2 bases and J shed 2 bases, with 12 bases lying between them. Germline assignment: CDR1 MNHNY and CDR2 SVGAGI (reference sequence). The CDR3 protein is CASSYEAGGNYGYTF. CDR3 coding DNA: TGTGCCAGCAGTTACGAGGCCGGCGGCAACTATGGCTACACCTTC.

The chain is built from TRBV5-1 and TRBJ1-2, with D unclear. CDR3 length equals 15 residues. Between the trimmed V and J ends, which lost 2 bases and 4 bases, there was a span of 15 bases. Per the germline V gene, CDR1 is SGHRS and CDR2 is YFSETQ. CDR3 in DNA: TGCGCCAGCAGCTTAAGCACGTCAGGAATCTATGGCTACACCTTC. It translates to CASSLSTSGIYGYTF.

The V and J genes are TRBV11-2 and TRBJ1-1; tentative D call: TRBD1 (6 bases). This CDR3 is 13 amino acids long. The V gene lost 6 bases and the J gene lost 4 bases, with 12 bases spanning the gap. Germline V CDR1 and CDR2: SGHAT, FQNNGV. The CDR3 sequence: CASSQQGGTEAFF. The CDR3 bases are TGTGCCAGCAGTCAACAGGGCGGCACTGAAGCTTTCTTT.

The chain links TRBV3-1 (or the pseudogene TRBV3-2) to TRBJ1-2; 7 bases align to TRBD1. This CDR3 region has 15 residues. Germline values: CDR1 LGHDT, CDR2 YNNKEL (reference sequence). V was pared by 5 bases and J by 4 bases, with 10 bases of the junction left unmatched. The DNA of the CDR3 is TGTGCCAGCAGCACGACACGGGACAGACTCTATGGCTACACCTTC. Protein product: CASSTTRDRLYGYTF.

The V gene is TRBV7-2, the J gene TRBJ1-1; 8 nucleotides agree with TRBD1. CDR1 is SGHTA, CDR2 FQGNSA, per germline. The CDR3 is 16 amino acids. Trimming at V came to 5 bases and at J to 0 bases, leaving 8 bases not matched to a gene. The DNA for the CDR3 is TGTGCCAGCAGCCCCCGACAGGGGAGGATGAACACTGAAGCTTTCTTT. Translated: CASSPRQGRMNTEAFF.

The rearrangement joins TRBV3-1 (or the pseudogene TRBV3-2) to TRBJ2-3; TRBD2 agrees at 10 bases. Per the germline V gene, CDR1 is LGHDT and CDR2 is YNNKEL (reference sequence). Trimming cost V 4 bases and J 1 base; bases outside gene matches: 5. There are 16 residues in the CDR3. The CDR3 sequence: CASSRSGRGGTDTQYF. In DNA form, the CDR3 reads TGTGCCAGCAGCCGAAGCGGGAGGGGCGGCACAGATACGCAGTATTTT.

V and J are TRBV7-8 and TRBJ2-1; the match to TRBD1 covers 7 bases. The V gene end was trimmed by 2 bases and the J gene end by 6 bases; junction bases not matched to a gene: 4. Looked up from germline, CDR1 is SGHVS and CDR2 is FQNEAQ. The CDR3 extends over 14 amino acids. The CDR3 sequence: CASSLRTGGNEQFF. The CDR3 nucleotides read TGTGCCAGCAGCTTAAGGACAGGAGGCAATGAGCAGTTCTTC.

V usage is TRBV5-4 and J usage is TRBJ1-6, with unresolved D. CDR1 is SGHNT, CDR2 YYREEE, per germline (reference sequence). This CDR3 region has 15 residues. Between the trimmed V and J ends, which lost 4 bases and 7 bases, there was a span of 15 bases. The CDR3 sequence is CASSRDGQKNSPLHF. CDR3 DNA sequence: TGTGCCAGCAGCCGTGATGGGCAGAAAAATTCACCCCTCCACTTT.

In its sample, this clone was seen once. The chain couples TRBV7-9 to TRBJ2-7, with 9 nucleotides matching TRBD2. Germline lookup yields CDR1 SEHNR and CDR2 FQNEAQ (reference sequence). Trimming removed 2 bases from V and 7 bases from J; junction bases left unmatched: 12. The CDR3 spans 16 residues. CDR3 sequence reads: CASSLPRAGGPQEQYF. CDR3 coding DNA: TGTGCCAGCAGCTTACCGCGGGCGGGGGGGCCGCAAGAGCAGTACTTC.

CDR3 DNA: TGTGCCAGCAGCTTTGAGGTGGAAAGCTCCTACGAGCAGTACTTC. Residues: CASSFEVESSYEQYF. The chain combines TRBV7-7 with TRBJ2-7; D is unresolved. The CDR3 totals 15 residues. CDR1 and CDR2 (germline): SSHAT, FNYEAQ (reference sequence). V was trimmed by 3 bases and J by 0 bases, leaving 12 bases between them.

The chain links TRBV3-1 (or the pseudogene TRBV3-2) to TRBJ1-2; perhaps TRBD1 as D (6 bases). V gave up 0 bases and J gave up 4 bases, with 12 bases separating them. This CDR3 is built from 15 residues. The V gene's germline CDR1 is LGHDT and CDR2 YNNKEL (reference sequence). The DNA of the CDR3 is TGTGCCAGCAGCCAAGATGACAGGTACGGCTATGGCTACACCTTC. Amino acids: CASSQDDRYGYGYTF.

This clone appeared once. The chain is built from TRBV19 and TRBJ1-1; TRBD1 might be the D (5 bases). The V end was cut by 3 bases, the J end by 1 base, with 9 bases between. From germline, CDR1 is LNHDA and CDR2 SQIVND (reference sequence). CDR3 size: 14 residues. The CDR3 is CASSIETANTEAFF. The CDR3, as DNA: TGTGCCAGTAGTATTGAGACAGCGAACACTGAAGCTTTCTTT.

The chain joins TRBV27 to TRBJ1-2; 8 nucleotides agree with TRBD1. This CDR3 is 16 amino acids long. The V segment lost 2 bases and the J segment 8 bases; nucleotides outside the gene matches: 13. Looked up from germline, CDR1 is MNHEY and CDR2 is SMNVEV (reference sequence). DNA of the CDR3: TGTGCCAGCAGTTTACTCCCGGACAGGGCCCCCGGAGGCTACACCTTC. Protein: CASSLLPDRAPGGYTF.

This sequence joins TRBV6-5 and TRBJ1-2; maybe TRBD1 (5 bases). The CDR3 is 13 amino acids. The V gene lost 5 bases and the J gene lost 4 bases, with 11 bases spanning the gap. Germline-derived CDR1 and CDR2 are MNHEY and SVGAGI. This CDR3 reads CASSPTVFYGYTF. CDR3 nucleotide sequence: TGTGCCAGCAGTCCGACAGTATTCTATGGCTACACCTTC.

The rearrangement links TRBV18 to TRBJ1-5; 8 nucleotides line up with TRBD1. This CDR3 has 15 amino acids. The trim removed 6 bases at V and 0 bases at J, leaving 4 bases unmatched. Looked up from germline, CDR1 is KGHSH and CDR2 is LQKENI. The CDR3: CASSIGTGSNQPQHF. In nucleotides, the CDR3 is TGTGCCAGCTCCATCGGGACAGGTAGCAATCAGCCCCAGCATTTT.

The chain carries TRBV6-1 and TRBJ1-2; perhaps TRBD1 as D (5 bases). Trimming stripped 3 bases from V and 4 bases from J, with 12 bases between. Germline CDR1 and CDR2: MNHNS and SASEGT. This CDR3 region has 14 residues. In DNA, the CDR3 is TGTGCCAGCAGTGACCCAGGGTTTGGCTATGGCTACACCTTC. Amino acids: CASSDPGFGYGYTF.

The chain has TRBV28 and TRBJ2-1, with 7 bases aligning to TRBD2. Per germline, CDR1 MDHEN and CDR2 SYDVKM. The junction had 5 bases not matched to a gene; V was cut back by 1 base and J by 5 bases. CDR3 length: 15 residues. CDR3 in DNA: TGTGCCAGCAGTTTATTCGCTAGCGGAAACAATGAGCAGTTCTTC. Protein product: CASSLFASGNNEQFF.

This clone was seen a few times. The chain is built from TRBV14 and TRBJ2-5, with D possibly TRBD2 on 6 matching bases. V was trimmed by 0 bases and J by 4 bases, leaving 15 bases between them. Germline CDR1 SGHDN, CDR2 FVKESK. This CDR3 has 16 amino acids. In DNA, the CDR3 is TGTGCCAGCAGCCAAGATCTCGGGGGAAGGCTAGAGACCCAGTACTTC. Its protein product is CASSQDLGGRLETQYF.

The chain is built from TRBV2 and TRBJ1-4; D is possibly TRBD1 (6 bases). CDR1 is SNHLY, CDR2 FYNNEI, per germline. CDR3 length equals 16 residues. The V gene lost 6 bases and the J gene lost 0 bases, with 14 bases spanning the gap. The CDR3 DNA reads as TGTGCCAGCAGCAAGACAGGACCCACAACTAATGAAAAACTGTTTTTT. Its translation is CASSKTGPTTNEKLFF.

The CDR3 DNA sequence: TGTGCCAGCAGCGGGGACAGCAACTATGGCTACACCTTC. The encoded protein is CASSGDSNYGYTF. The chain carries TRBV7-9 and TRBJ1-2; 7 nucleotides match TRBD1. Germline values: CDR1 SEHNR, CDR2 FQNEAQ (reference sequence). CDR3 length equals 13 residues. Trimming cost V 5 bases and J 2 bases; bases outside gene matches: 2.

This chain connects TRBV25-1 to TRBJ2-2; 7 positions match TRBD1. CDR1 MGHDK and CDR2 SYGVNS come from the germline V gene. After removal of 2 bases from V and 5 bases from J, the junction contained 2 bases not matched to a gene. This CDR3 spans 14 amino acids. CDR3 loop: CASSEPGGTGELFF. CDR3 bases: TGTGCCAGCAGTGAACCAGGGGGTACCGGGGAGCTGTTTTTT. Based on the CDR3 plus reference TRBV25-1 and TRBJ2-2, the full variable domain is EADIYQTPRYLVIGTGKKITLECSQTMGHDKMYWYQQDPGMELHLIHYSYGVNSTEKGDLSSESTVSRIRTEHFPLTLESARPSHTSQYLCASSEPGGTGELFFGEGSRLTVL.

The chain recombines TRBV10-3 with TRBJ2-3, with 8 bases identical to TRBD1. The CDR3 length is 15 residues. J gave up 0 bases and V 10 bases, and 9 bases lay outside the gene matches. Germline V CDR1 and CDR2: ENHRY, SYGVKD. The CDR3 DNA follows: TGTGCCACGAACTTAGACAGGGGAAGCACAGATACGCAGTATTTT. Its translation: CATNLDRGSTDTQYF.

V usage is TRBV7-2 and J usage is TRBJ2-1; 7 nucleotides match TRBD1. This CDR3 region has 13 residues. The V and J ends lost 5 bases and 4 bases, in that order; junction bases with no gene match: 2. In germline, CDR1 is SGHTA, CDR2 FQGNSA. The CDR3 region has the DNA TGTGCCAGCAGCCGACAGGGTTACAATGAGCAGTTCTTC. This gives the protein CASSRQGYNEQFF.

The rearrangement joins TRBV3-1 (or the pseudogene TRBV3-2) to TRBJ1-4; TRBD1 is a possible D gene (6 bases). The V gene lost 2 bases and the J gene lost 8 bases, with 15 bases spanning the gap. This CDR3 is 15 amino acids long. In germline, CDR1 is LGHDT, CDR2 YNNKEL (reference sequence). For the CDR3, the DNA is TGTGCCAGCAGCCAATATCAGGGGTTGGACGAAAAACTGTTTTTT. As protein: CASSQYQGLDEKLFF.

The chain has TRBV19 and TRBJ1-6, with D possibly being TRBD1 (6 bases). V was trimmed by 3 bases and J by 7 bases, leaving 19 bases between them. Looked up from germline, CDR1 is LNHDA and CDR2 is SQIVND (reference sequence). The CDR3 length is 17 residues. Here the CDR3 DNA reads TGTGCCAGTAGTATTCTCCAGTTGGGGGCGCGAAATTCACCCCTCCACTTT. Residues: CASSILQLGARNSPLHF.

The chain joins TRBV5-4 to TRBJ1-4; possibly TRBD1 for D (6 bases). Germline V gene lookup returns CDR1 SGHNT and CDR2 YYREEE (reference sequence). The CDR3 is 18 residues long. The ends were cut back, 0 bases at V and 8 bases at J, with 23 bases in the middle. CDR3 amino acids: CASSLERGRGSGGEKLFF. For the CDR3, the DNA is TGTGCCAGCAGCTTGGAAAGGGGCAGGGGTTCAGGAGGAGAAAAACTGTTTTTT.

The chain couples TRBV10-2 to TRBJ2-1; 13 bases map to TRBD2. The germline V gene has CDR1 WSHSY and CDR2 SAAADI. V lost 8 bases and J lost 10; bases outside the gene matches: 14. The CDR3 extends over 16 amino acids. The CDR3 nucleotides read TGCGCCAGCGTGGAACACACTAGCGGGGGGGCCCTGGAGCAGTTCTTC. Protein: CASVEHTSGGALEQFF.

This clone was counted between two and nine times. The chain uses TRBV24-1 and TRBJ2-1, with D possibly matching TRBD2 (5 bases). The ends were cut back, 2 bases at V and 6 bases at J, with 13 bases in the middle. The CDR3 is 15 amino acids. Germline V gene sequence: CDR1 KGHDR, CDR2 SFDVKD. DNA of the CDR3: TGTGCCACCAGTGATTCGAGAGGGCCCTCCAATGAGCAGTTCTTC. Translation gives CATSDSRGPSNEQFF.

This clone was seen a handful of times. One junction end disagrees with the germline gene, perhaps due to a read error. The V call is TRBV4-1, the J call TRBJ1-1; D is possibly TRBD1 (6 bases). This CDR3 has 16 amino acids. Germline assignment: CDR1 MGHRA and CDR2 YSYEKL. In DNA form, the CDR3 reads TGCGCCAGCAGTCAAGGCCGAGGACAGAGGAACACTGAAGCTTTCTTT. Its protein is CASSQGRGQRNTEAFF.

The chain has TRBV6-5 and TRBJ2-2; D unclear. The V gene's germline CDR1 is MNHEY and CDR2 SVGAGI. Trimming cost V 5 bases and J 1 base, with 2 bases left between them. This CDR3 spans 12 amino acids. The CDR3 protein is CASSLNTGELFF. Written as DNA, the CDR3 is TGTGCCAGCAGTCTGAACACCGGGGAGCTGTTTTTT.

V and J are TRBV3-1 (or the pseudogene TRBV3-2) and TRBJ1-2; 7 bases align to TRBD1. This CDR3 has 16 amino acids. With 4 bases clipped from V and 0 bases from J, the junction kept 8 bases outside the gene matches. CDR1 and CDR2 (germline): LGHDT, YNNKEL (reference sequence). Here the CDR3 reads CASSPVGTAANYGYTF. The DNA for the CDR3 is TGTGCCAGCAGCCCTGTAGGGACAGCAGCTAACTATGGCTACACCTTC.